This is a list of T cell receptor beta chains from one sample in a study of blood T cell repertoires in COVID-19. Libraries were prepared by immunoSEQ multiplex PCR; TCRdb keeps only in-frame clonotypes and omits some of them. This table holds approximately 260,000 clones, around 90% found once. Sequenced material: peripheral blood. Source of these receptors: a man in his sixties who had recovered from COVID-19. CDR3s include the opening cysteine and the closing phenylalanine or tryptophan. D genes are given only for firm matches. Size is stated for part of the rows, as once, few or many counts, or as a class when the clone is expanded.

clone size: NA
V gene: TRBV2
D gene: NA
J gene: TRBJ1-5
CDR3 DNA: TGTGCCAGCAGTGTTCAGGGTGGCAATCAGCCCCAGCATTTT
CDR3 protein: CASSVQGGNQPQHF

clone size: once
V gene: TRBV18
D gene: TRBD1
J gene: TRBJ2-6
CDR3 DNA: TGTGCCAGCTCACCGACAGGGGCTGGGGCCAACGTCCTGACTTTC
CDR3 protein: CASSPTGAGANVLTF

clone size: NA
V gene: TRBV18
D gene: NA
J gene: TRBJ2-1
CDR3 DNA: TGTGCCAGCTCAACCAGACGGGATGGTGAGCAGTTCTTC
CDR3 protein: CASSTRRDGEQFF

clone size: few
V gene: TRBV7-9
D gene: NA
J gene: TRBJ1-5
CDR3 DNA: TGTGCCAGCAGCTTTGGATGGGGGCCCGATCAGCCCCAGCATTTT
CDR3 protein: CASSFGWGPDQPQHF

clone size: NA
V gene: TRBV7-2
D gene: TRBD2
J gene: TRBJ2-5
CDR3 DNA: TGTGCCAGCAGCCTCGGGACTAGCGGGCGTAAGGAGACCCAGTACTTC
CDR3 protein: CASSLGTSGRKETQYF

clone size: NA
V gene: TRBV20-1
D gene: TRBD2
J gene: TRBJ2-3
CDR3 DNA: TGCAGTGCTAGTTTGCGGGGGGGCACGTATACGCAGTATTTT
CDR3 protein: CSASLRGGTYTQYF

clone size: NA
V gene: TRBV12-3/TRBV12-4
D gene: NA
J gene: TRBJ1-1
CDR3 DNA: TGTGCCAGCAGGGCAGGGATCGGCACTGAAGCTTTCTTT
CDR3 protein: CASRAGIGTEAFF

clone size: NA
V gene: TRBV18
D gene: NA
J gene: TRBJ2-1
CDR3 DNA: TGTGCCAGCTCACCACCTGCAGGGTCGAGTGGCAATGAGCAGTTCTTC
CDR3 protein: CASSPPAGSSGNEQFF

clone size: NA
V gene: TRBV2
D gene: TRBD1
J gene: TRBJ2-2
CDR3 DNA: TGTGCCAGCAGTAGACAGGGGAACGGGGAGCTGTTTTTT
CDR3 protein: CASSRQGNGELFF

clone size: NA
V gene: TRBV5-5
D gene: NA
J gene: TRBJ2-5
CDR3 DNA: TGTGCCAGCAGCTTCCGGTCTTTTCAAACCATACAAGAGACCCAGTACTTC
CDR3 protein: CASSFRSFQTIQETQYF

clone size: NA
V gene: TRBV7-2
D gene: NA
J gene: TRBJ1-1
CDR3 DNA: TGTGCCAGCAGCTTAGGGACAGCCTATAATAAAGCTTTCTTT
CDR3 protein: CASSLGTAYNKAFF

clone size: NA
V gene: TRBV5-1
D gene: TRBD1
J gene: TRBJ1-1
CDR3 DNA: TGCGCCAGCAGCGGTTTACAGGGGGGGAACACTGAAGCTTTCTTT
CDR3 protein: CASSGLQGGNTEAFF

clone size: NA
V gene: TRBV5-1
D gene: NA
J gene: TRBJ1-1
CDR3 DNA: TGCGCCAGCAGCTTAGGAGGGGTGAACACTGAAGCTTTCTTT
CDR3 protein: CASSLGGVNTEAFF

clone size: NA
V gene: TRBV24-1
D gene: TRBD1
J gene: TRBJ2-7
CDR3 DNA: TGTGCCACCAGTGATAACTCCCGGACAGGGAGCGAGCAGTACTTC
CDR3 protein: CATSDNSRTGSEQYF

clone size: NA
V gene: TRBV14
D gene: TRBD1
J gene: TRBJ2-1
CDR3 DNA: TGTGCCAGCAGCCAAGAAAGGGGGACAGGGAATGAGCAGTTCTTC
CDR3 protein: CASSQERGTGNEQFF

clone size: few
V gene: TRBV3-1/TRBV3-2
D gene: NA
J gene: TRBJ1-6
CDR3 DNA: TGTGCCAGCAGCCTGGGACTATGGAATTCACCCCTCCACTTT
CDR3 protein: CASSLGLWNSPLHF